These 5 T cell receptor beta chains came from one sample sequenced in a study of molecular identifiers for immune sequencing clone quantification. TCRdb independently ran MiXCR on the PCR reads; one entry per CDR3 protein. The sample has more than 300,000 distinct CDR3 sequences, about 20% seen once. Sequences were obtained from naive CD8+ T cells from blood, with Jurkat cell RNA spiked in. Described subset: FACS-sorted CD8+CD4-CCR7+CD45RA+ naive T cells. The receptors derive from a human donor in good health. Some libraries in this study had Jurkat cell RNA spiked in.

In its sample, this clonotype was seen many times. This chain connects TRBV2 to TRBJ2-7; the match to TRBD2 covers 9 bases. The germline V gene has CDR1 SNHLY and CDR2 FYNNEI. The CDR3 contains 17 residues. Trimming took 6 bases from V and 3 from J; bases not matched to a gene: 15. The CDR3 spells CASRHNFPGLAIYEQYF. The CDR3 DNA sequence: TGTGCCAGCAGGCACAATTTCCCGGGACTAGCTATCTACGAGCAGTACTTC.

This clonotype was detected only a few times. The V gene is TRBV7-2, the J gene TRBJ2-5; 10 bases align to TRBD2. This CDR3 has 18 residues. The V and J ends lost 3 bases and 2 bases, in that order; junction bases with no gene match: 12. Germline V gives CDR1 SGHTA, CDR2 FQGNSA. The DNA for the CDR3 is TGTGCCAGCAGCTTCTGGGGTAGCGGGGGGCAGAGGCAAGAGACCCAGTACTTC. This encodes CASSFWGSGGQRQETQYF.

There are many counts of this clonotype. The genes are TRBV12-3 or TRBV12-4 and TRBJ2-7; 8 nucleotides match TRBD1. V was pared by 5 bases and J by 0 bases, with 6 bases of the junction left unmatched. This CDR3 spans 15 amino acids. Written as DNA, the CDR3 is TGTGCCAGCAGTCCCCGGACAGGGAGCTCCTACGAGCAGTACTTC. Its protein is CASSPRTGSSYEQYF.

This clonotype occurred many times. V and J are TRBV29-1 and TRBJ2-7, with 7 bases matching TRBD2. Germline lookup yields CDR1 SQVTM and CDR2 ANQGSEA. The CDR3 loop spans 15 amino acids. The V and J ends lost 6 bases and 2 bases, in that order; junction bases with no gene match: 13. CDR3 region: CSVRGDGSRPYEQYF. DNA for the CDR3: TGCAGCGTCCGGGGGGACGGCAGCAGACCCTACGAGCAGTACTTC.

The J gene is TRBJ2-7, the V gene TRBV6-5; D assignment may be TRBD1 or TRBD2 (7 bases each). Trimming stripped 5 bases from V and 7 bases from J, with 24 bases between. Per the germline V gene, CDR1 is MNHEY and CDR2 is SVGAGI. The CDR3 contains 16 residues. In DNA, the CDR3 is TGTGCCAGCAGTGCCCCACAGTGGGAGGGGGCAAGTGAGCAGTACTTC. This sequence encodes CASSAPQWEGASEQYF.